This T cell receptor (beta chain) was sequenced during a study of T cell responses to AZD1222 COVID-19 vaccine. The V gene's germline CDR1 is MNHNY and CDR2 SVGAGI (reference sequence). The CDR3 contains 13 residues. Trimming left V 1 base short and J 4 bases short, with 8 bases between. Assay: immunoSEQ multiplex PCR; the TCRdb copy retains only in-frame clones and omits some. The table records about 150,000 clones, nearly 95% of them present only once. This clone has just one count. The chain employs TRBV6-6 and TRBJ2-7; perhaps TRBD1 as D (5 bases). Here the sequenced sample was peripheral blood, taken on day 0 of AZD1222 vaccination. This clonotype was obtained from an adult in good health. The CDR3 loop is CASSYLRGYEQYF. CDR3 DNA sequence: TGTGCCAGCAGTTACTTAAGGGGTTACGAGCAGTACTTC.